The entry that follows covers one T cell receptor beta chain sequence. Its antigen remains unknown. The data stem from a study of CXCR3-negative and CXCR3-positive naive CD8 T cells. Each TRB cDNA library was prepared by 5' RACE (with UMI labels). TCRdb processed the 5' RACE reads again and assigns one entry to each CDR3 protein, with no DNA. The sample table sets out around 63,000 distinct CDR3 sequences. Overall study results and limits: Comparison of naive cells showed more hydrophobic TRB CDR3s in CXCR3-positive than in CXCR3-negative naive cells.

The CDR3 extends over 15 amino acids. The gene calls are TRBV12-3 or TRBV12-4 and TRBJ2-1; there is no DNA to check the TCRdb D call of TRBD2. Sequences were obtained from naive CXCR3+ CD8+ T cells from blood. Subset specified: CD45RO-CCR7+CD27+CD95- naive CD8+ T cells expressing CXCR3 (TNR3+). The TCR originated in a human donor in good health. Some clones in this sample may be carry-over from other donors' samples. CDR3 amino acids: CASRPLAEGYNEQFF.